This T cell receptor beta chain was recovered during a study of blood T cells in healthy people across ages. Together with a sample-barcoded 5' primer, a J-beta primer mix was included in a second PCR lasting about 7 to 12 cycles. Each cDNA molecule was tagged by a template-switch adaptor with 12 random nucleotides. Every individual sample yielded 2.5 million or more paired-end reads (each containing CDR3). TCRdb reprocessed the 5' RACE reads via MiXCR and lists one record per CDR3 protein. The sample shows approximately 600,000 distinct CDR3 sequences, approximately 59% of them seen only once. Per the germline V gene, CDR1 is MNHNS and CDR2 is SASEGT. Trimming took off 1 base at V and 2 bases at J, with 10 bases between the two ends. The CDR3 loop spans 15 amino acids. This clonotype turned up a few times. The antigen remains undetermined. The study, taken as a whole, reports: When set beside aged donors, long-lived donors presented more naive CD4+ cells and higher diversity. Unsorted PBMC input precluded a conclusive naive versus antigen-experienced comparison.

Sequences were obtained from blood. This chain uses TRBV6-1 with TRBJ2-3; D is unclear. The TCR was taken from a man in his sixties in good health. CDR3 DNA: TGTGCCAGCAGTGAAGTATGGTCTATCACAGATACGCAGTATTTT. This translates into CASSEVWSITDTQYF.